The entry that follows covers one TCR beta chain sequence. The germline gene is not matched at one end of the junction; a read error may be the cause. This specimen comes from a study of T cells in Graves' hyperthyroidism and ophthalmopathy. Researchers barred patients who had uncontrolled infection, other autoimmune disease, pregnancy or lactation. The investigators amplified TCR beta CDR3 regions from RNA transcripts. The primer set for the first-round RT-PCR of the TCR CDR3 was HTBI. One entry per CDR3 protein results from TCRdb running MiXCR on the multiplex PCR reads. The sample includes roughly 660,000 distinct CDR3 sequences, around 16% of them seen just once. From germline, CDR1 is KGHDR and CDR2 SFDVKD. The CDR3 runs to 14 residues.

This chain joins TRBV24-1 and TRBJ1-1; 7 bases agree with TRBD1. The receptor was isolated from a man in his forties or fifties with Graves' hyperthyroidism. What was sequenced was blood. CDR3 DNA: TGTGCCACCAGGCTAGAGGGGGCAAACACTAAAGCTTTCTTT. This codes for CATRLEGANTKAFF.